This paragraph reports one TCR beta chain. From germline, CDR1 is MNHEY and CDR2 SVGEGT. CDR3 length: 14 amino acids. The V gene lost 6 bases and the J gene lost 2 bases, with 12 bases spanning the gap. This specimen comes from a study of blood T cell repertoires in COVID-19. The assay was immunoSEQ multiplex PCR, and TCRdb's table has in-frame clones only and misses some. The table includes roughly 90,000 clones, about 88% detected once. This clonotype was obtained from a woman of 80 years or more with active COVID-19. Source material: peripheral blood. This chain connects TRBV6-2 or TRBV6-3 to TRBJ2-3, with a weak D call TRBD1 (6 bases). The CDR3 loop reads CASSVDRPTDTQYF. The CDR3 DNA reads TGTGCCAGCAGCGTAGACAGGCCCACAGATACGCAGTATTTT.